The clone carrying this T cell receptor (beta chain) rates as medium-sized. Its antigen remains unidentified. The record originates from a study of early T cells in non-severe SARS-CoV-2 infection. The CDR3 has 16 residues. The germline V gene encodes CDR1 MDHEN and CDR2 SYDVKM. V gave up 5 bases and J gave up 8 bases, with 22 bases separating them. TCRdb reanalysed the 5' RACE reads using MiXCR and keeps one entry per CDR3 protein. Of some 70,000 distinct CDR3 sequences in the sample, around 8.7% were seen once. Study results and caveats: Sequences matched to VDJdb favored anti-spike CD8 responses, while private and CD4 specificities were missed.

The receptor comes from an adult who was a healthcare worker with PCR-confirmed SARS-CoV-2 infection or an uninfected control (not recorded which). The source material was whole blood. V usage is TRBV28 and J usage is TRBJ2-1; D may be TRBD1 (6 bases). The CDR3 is CASSPLTGSLSDEQFF. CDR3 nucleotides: TGTGCCAGCAGTCCCCTGACAGGTTCTCTGTCTGATGAGCAGTTCTTC.